One sample yielded the 11 T cell receptor beta chains listed below, sequenced in a study of blood T cells in healthy people across ages. Combining a sample-barcoded 5' primer with a J-beta primer mix, a second PCR ran for 7 to 11 cycles. MiXCR, run by TCRdb on the 5' RACE reads, gives a single entry per CDR3 protein. The data contain hundreds of thousands of distinct CDR3 sequences, approximately 59% of them singletons. Sequenced material: blood. Receptors originate from a man between 60 and 75 years old in good health.

This clonotype was detected a few times. As DNA, the CDR3 is TGTGCCAGCAGCCTGGACCCACCGGGTTCCGGAGACGTCCTGACTTTC. Amino acid sequence: CASSLDPPGSGDVLTF. This chain joins TRBV7-2 and TRBJ2-6; no clear D gene. CDR3 length: 16 amino acids. Germline loops: CDR1 SGHTA, CDR2 FQGNSA. V lost 5 bases, J lost 11 bases, and 22 bases lay in between.

The chain links TRBV9 to TRBJ2-3, with 7 bases fitting TRBD1. Germline loops: CDR1 SGDLS, CDR2 YYNGEE. The V segment lost 4 bases and the J segment 4 bases; nucleotides outside the gene matches: 12. CDR3 length equals 16 residues. In DNA form, the CDR3 reads TGTGCCAGCAGCTTGCGACAGGGTCAGGCCGCAGATACGCAGTATTTT. Protein sequence: CASSLRQGQAADTQYF.

The J gene is TRBJ1-2, the V gene TRBV20-1; TRBD1 matches at 12 bases. There are 16 residues in the CDR3. Germline-derived CDR1 and CDR2 are DFQATT and SNEGSKA (reference sequence). Losses at the gene ends were 6 bases for V and 4 bases for J; bases not matched to a gene: 12. As DNA, the CDR3 is TGCAGTGCGAACCTTTTGGGACAGGGGGCGTCCTATGGCTACACCTTC. Its protein product is CSANLLGQGASYGYTF.

The genes are TRBV7-2 and TRBJ2-7, with TRBD1 matching over 7 bases. CDR1 and CDR2 from the germline V gene are SGHTA and FQGNSA. The ends lost 3 bases at V and 7 bases at J; junction bases unmatched: 6. CDR3 length: 13 amino acids. This CDR3 is CASSLSRGSEQYF. CDR3 DNA: TGTGCCAGCAGCTTGAGCAGGGGGTCTGAGCAGTACTTC.

In its sample, this clonotype was seen a few times. The gene calls are TRBV13 and TRBJ2-4; 10 positions match TRBD2. Germline V gene data show CDR1 as PRHDT and CDR2 as FYEKMQ (reference sequence). Trimming cost V 1 base and J 0 bases; bases outside gene matches: 15. The CDR3 is 21 amino acids. CDR3 protein: CASSLALSASGGTIAKNIQYF. DNA for the CDR3: TGTGCCAGCAGCTTAGCCTTATCGGCTAGCGGGGGTACCATAGCCAAAAACATTCAGTACTTC.

The CDR3: CASSPPREGSPLHF. Written as DNA, the CDR3 is TGTGCCAGCTCACCACCGCGCGAGGGGTCACCCCTCCACTTT. The chain links TRBV18 to TRBJ1-6, with D perhaps TRBD1 (5 bases). CDR1 and CDR2 from the germline V gene are KGHSH and LQKENI. The length of the CDR3 is 14 residues. V was trimmed by 0 bases and J by 10 bases, leaving 10 bases between them. Combining the CDR3 with reference TRBV18 and TRBJ1-6 gives the whole variable domain NAGVMQNPRHLVRRRGQEARLRCSPMKGHSHVYWYRQLPEEGLKFMVYLQKENIIDESGMPKERFSAEFPKEGPSILRIQQVVRGDSAAYFCASSPPREGSPLHFGNGTRLTVT.

The chain links TRBV4-1 to TRBJ2-3; D is ambiguous. There are 16 residues in the CDR3. Germline-derived CDR1 and CDR2 are MGHRA and YSYEKL. V was pared by 0 bases and J by 4 bases, with 14 bases between. The CDR3 here is CASSQEYRISADTQYF. The CDR3 DNA is TGCGCCAGCAGCCAAGAATATAGGATTTCGGCAGATACGCAGTATTTT.

This chain links TRBV6-5 with TRBJ1-6; D remains ambiguous. Trimming pared 0 bases from V and 10 bases from J, leaving 7 bases between. The CDR3 is 13 residues long. CDR1 is MNHEY and CDR2 is SVGAGI in the germline V gene. CDR3 in DNA: TGTGCCAGCAGTTACTCAGCAGGATCACCCCTCCACTTT. Protein: CASSYSAGSPLHF.

The genes are TRBV5-1 and TRBJ2-7; 9 nucleotides align to TRBD1. The J call may be wrong; the DNA end is better matched by TRBJ2-4. Germline V gives CDR1 SGHRS, CDR2 YFSETQ. This CDR3 comprises 15 residues. CDR3 sequence: CASSDTGGEGNIQYF. The CDR3 region has the DNA TGCGCCAGCAGCGATACAGGGGGCGAGGGAAACATTCAGTACTTC.

This CDR3 reads CASSLGQGTWETQYF. The CDR3 region has the DNA TGTGCCAGCAGTCTCGGACAGGGAACATGGGAGACCCAGTACTTC. The rearrangement links TRBV2 to TRBJ2-7; TRBD1 matches at 8 bases. The end of the DNA fits TRBJ2-5 better, so the J call may be wrong. The CDR3 totals 15 residues. Per the germline V gene, CDR1 is SNHLY and CDR2 is FYNNEI.

The chain has TRBV20-1 and TRBJ2-5; 13 nucleotides line up with TRBD2. The ends lost 3 bases at V and 3 bases at J; junction bases unmatched: 1. Germline V CDR1 and CDR2: DFQATT, SNEGSKA (reference sequence). The CDR3 is 14 residues long. The CDR3 DNA follows: TGCAGTGCTAGGGGACTAGCGGGGAAAGAGACCCAGTACTTC. This translates into CSARGLAGKETQYF.